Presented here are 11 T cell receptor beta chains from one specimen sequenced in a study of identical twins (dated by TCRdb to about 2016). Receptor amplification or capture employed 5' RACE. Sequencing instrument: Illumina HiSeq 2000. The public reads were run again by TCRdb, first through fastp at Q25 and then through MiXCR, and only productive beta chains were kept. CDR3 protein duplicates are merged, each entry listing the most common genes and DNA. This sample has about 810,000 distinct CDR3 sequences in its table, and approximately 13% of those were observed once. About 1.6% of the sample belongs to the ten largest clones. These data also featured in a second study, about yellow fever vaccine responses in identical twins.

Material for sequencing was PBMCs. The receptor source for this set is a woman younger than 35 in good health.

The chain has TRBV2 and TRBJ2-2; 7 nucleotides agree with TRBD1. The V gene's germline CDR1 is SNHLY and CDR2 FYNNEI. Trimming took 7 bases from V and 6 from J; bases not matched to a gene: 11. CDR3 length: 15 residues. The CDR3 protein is CASNPQGSGSGELFF. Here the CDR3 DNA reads TGTGCCAGCAACCCACAGGGGTCGGGTTCCGGGGAGCTGTTTTTT.

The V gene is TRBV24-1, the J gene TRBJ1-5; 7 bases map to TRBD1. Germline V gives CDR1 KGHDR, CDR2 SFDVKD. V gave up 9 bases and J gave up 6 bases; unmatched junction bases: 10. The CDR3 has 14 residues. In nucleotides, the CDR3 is TGTGCCACCGGGGAGGGGGCGCAGGGTCAGCCCCAGCATTTT. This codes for CATGEGAQGQPQHF.

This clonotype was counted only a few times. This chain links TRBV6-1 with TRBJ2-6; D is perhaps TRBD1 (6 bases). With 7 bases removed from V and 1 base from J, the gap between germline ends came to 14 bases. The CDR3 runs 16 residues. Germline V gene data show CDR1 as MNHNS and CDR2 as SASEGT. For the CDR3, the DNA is TGTGCCAGCATAGGACAGTCCCCTTCTGGGGCCAACGTCCTGACTTTC. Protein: CASIGQSPSGANVLTF.

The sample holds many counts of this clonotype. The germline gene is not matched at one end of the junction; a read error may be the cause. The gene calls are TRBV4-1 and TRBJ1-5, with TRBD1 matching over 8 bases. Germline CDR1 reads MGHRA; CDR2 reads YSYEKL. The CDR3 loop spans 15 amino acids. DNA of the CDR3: TGTGCCAGCAGTCAAGGACAGGGAAGCAATCAGCCCCAGCATTTT. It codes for CASSQGQGSNQPQHF.

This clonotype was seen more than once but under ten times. CDR3 amino acids: CASSLEGRTHQTQYF. CDR3 bases: TGCGCCAGCAGCTTGGAGGGGAGGACTCACCAGACCCAGTACTTC. The rearrangement joins TRBV5-1 to TRBJ2-5; a weak D match, TRBD2 (6 bases). V was shortened by 0 bases and J by 6 bases, with 15 bases between the two germline ends. Germline-derived CDR1 and CDR2 are SGHRS and YFSETQ. This CDR3 has 15 residues.

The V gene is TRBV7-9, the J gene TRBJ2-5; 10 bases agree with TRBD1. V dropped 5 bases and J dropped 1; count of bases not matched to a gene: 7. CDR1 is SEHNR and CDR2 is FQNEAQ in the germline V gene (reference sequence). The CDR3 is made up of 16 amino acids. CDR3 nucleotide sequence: TGTGCCAGCAGCCACCGGGACAGGGGATTCCAAGAGACCCAGTACTTC. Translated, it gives CASSHRDRGFQETQYF.

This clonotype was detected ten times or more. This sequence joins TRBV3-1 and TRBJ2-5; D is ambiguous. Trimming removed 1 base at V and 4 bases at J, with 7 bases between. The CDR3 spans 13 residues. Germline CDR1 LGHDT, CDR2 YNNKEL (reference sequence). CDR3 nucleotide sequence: TGTGCCAGCAGCCAAGGGTTCCGAGAGACCCAGTACTTC. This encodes CASSQGFRETQYF.

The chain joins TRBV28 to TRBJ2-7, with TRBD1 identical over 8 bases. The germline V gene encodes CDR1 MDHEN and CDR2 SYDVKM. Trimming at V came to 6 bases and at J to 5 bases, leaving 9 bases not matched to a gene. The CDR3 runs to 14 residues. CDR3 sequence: CASSQGQGFHEQYF. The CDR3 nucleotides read TGTGCCAGCAGCCAAGGACAGGGCTTCCACGAGCAGTACTTC.

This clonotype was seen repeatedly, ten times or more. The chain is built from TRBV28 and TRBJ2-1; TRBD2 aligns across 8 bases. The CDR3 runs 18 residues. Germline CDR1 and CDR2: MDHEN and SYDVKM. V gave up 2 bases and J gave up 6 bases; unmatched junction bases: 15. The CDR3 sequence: CASSLIMGDPGGGNEQFF. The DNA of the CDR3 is TGTGCCAGCAGTTTAATAATGGGGGACCCCGGGGGGGGCAATGAGCAGTTCTTC.

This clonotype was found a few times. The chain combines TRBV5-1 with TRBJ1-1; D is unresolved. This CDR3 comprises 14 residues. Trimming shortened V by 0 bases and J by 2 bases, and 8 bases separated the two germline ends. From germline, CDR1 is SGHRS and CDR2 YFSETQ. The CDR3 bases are TGCGCCAGCAGCTTGGACGTGGTCAACACTGAAGCTTTCTTT. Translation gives CASSLDVVNTEAFF.

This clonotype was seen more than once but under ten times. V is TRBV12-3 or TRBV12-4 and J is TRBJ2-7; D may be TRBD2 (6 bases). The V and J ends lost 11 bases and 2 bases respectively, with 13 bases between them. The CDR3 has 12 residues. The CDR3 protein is CACGESPYEQYF. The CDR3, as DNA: TGTGCCTGCGGGGAGTCTCCCTACGAGCAGTACTTC.